The source of this T cell receptor beta chain is a study of a mutant IDH1 vaccine in newly diagnosed glioma. About the study: First vaccine doses came 4-6 weeks after radiotherapy alone, or with temozolomide cycles. The timing of visit V12 was week 35, and that of visit V13 was week 47.

This CDR3 region has 16 residues. Germline loops: CDR1 MNHNY, CDR2 SVGAGI (reference sequence). Broader study findings: There seemed to be no relation between pseudoprogression and changes in top peripheral T cell clonotypes.

The time point here: week 47, end of study. One vaccine dose held 300 ug of mutant IDH1 20-mer peptide and came with topical imiquimod. Patients received eight vaccinations in weeks 1, 3, 5, 7, 11, 15, 19, 23. A remark on this clone: Its antigen is unknown. Relative to the germline gene, one junction end is altered; a read error may explain this.

Data came from immunoSEQ multiplex PCR; TCRdb stores just in-frame clones and leaves some out. Of roughly 86,000 clones listed, around nine tenths are singletons. The clonotype comes from a woman aged 50 to 65 with glioma. V gene TRBV6-6 combines with J gene TRBJ2-3; maybe TRBD1 (5 bases). Sequencing was performed on PBMCs, taken from a glioma patient whose treatment included an IDH1 peptide vaccine. The chain's CDR3 is CASSYSWTISDHTQYF. The CDR3, as DNA: TGTGCCAGTAGTTACTCGTGGACAATTTCCGATCATACGCAGTATTTT.